Following are 16 T cell receptor beta chains from one sample sequenced in a study of regulatory T cells in long-lasting Graves disease. Arm-PCR with iRepertoire HTBI primers amplified the CDR3 regions for these TCR beta libraries. In TCRdb, the multiplex PCR reads were re-called with MiXCR into one record per CDR3 protein. The sample consists of hundreds of thousands of distinct CDR3 sequences, approximately 15% of them appearing once. As for time point: newly diagnosed GD, antithyroid drugs for less than 3 months. RNA extracted from PBMCs served as the sequencing template. These data are also associated with another study on T cells in Graves' hyperthyroidism and ophthalmopathy.

Sequenced material: peripheral blood mononuclear cells (PBMCs), taken at new diagnosis, from a patient treated with antithyroid drugs. These receptors were obtained from a man aged 30-40 years with Graves disease.

This clonotype was detected many times. This rearrangement joins TRBV29-1 to TRBJ2-2; the D call may be TRBD1 or TRBD2 (5 bases each). The CDR3 sequence is 13 residues long. Germline V gene sequence: CDR1 SQVTM, CDR2 ANQGSEA. Trimming left V 4 bases short and J 3 bases short, with 9 bases between. As DNA, the CDR3 is TGCAGCGTTGTGCAGGGAGACACCGGGGAGCTGTTTTTT. Residues: CSVVQGDTGELFF.

This clonotype occurred many times. The chain combines TRBV7-7 with TRBJ2-3; D remains ambiguous. This CDR3 spans 13 amino acids. Germline V gives CDR1 SSHAT, CDR2 FNYEAQ (reference sequence). Trimming cost V 5 bases and J 4 bases, with 10 bases left between them. The DNA for the CDR3 is TGTGCCAGCAGCGCAGACGCTTCAGATACGCAGTATTTT. Amino acids: CASSADASDTQYF.

To note about this clonotype: This may be a read error: a much more frequent sequence differs by one nucleotide. This sequence joins TRBV29-1 and TRBJ2-3; possibly TRBD1 or TRBD2 for D (5 bases each). The CDR3 contains 13 residues. CDR1 and CDR2 (germline): SQVTM, ANQGSEA. As DNA, the CDR3 is TGCGGCCCCCGGGACGCCCCAGCAGATACGCAGTATTTT. Translation gives CGPRDAPADTQYF.

At least ten counts were recorded for this clonotype. This chain links TRBV12-3 or TRBV12-4 with TRBJ1-1, with 9 bases matching TRBD1. The length of the CDR3 is 14 residues. The J segment lost 5 bases and the V segment lost 6 bases, leaving 7 bases of the junction unmatched. The CDR3 spells CASSRGTGWTEAFF. In DNA, the CDR3 is TGTGCCAGCAGCCGCGGGACAGGGTGGACTGAAGCTTTCTTT.

This clonotype was picked up many times. The gene calls are TRBV2 and TRBJ2-1; D is ambiguous. Germline V gives CDR1 SNHLY, CDR2 FYNNEI. V gave up 9 bases and J gave up 7 bases, with 10 bases separating them. The CDR3 is 11 residues long. The CDR3 sequence: CASTPMNEQFF. The CDR3 coding sequence is TGTGCCAGTACTCCTATGAATGAGCAGTTCTTC. The variable domain in full, completed from reference TRBV2 and TRBJ2-1, reads EPEVTQTPSHQVTQMGQEVILRCVPISNHLYFYWYRQILGQKVEFLVSFYNNEISEKSEIFDDQFSVERPDGSNFTLKIRSTKLEDSAMYFCASTPMNEQFFGPGTRLTVL.

The V and J genes are TRBV3-1 and TRBJ2-2; D is undetermined. The CDR3 sequence is 16 residues long. The V and J ends lost 2 bases and 0 bases respectively, with 10 bases between them. In germline, CDR1 is LGHDT, CDR2 YNNKEL (reference sequence). The CDR3 spells CASSQRPGTNTGELFF. The CDR3 bases are TGTGCCAGCAGCCAAAGGCCGGGCACGAACACCGGGGAGCTGTTTTTT.

This chain connects TRBV6-5 to TRBJ2-2; no clear D. CDR3 length equals 15 residues. CDR1 and CDR2 (germline): MNHEY, SVGAGI. Trimming shortened V by 0 bases and J by 6 bases, and 11 bases separated the two germline ends. CDR3 region: CASSYSPSRAGELFF. The CDR3 nucleotides are TGTGCCAGCAGTTACTCCCCGTCCCGGGCCGGGGAGCTGTTTTTT.

There are many counts of this clonotype. The chain combines TRBV3-1 with TRBJ2-3, with D possibly TRBD2 on 6 matching bases. V lost 1 base to trimming and J lost 3 bases, with 11 bases between them. Germline V gives CDR1 LGHDT, CDR2 YNNKEL (reference sequence). This CDR3 contains 15 residues. CDR3 nucleotides: TGTGCCAGCAGCCAAGGGCGGGGATCGACAGATACGCAGTATTTT. Translation: CASSQGRGSTDTQYF.

The chain couples TRBV19 to TRBJ2-1; D is uncertain. Germline CDR1 LNHDA, CDR2 SQIVND (reference sequence). V was shortened by 6 bases and J by 7 bases, with 16 bases between the two germline ends. The CDR3 extends over 14 amino acids. DNA of the CDR3: TGTGCCAGTAGCAGTGGAAGAGGACGGAATGAGCAGTTCTTC. It translates to CASSSGRGRNEQFF.

The chain joins TRBV4-2 to TRBJ2-3, with D perhaps TRBD1 or TRBD2 (6 bases each). The CDR3 runs 16 residues. Germline lookup yields CDR1 LGHNA and CDR2 YNFKEQ. V was pared by 4 bases and J by 5 bases, with 19 bases between. CDR3 sequence (DNA): TGTGCCAGCAGCCGGGCACAGGGCGGGATCGAAGATACGCAGTATTTT. This translates into CASSRAQGGIEDTQYF.

This clonotype was seen ten or more times. The chain joins TRBV12-3 or TRBV12-4 to TRBJ1-1; no clear D gene. Trimming removed 3 bases at V and 4 bases at J, with 9 bases between. This CDR3 contains 13 residues. The CDR3, as DNA: TGTGCCAGCAGTTTTTTCCGTACCACTGAAGCTTTCTTT. As protein: CASSFFRTTEAFF.

The table lists this clonotype with many counts. V gene TRBV12-3 or TRBV12-4 combines with J gene TRBJ1-3; 11 bases fit TRBD1. This CDR3 is built from 19 residues. Trimming at V came to 4 bases and at J to 4 bases, leaving 15 bases not matched to a gene. The CDR3 sequence: CASSSGRTGGLSLGNTIYF. CDR3 DNA: TGTGCCAGCAGTTCTGGACGGACAGGGGGCCTCTCACTCGGAAACACCATATATTTT.

This clonotype was found many times. This chain connects TRBV11-1 to TRBJ2-1, with D perhaps matching TRBD1 (5 bases). CDR3 length: 15 amino acids. CDR1 is SGHAT, CDR2 FQDESV, per germline (reference sequence). V was clipped by 0 bases and J by 10 bases, with 16 bases between them. The CDR3 protein is CASSLALPHPGEQFF. CDR3 DNA: TGTGCCAGCAGCTTAGCGCTACCCCACCCAGGGGAGCAGTTCTTC.

V and J are TRBV27 and TRBJ1-2; a possible D gene is TRBD1 (6 bases). The germline CDR1 and CDR2 sequences are MNHEY and SMNVEV (reference sequence). V was trimmed by 0 bases and J by 6 bases, leaving 14 bases between them. The CDR3 contains 15 residues. CDR3 amino acids: CASSLSRGANHGYTF. Written as DNA, the CDR3 is TGTGCCAGCAGTTTATCGCGGGGGGCGAATCATGGCTACACCTTC.

This clonotype was observed many times. The V and J genes are TRBV5-1 and TRBJ2-3; 11 bases are shared with TRBD2. Germline V gene sequence: CDR1 SGHRS, CDR2 YFSETQ. The CDR3 is 17 residues long. Trimming removed 0 bases from V and 2 bases from J; junction bases left unmatched: 5. The CDR3 protein is CASSLEGTSGNTDTQYF. CDR3 DNA sequence: TGCGCCAGCAGCTTGGAAGGGACTAGCGGAAACACAGATACGCAGTATTTT.

Only a few counts were recorded for this clonotype. The chain couples TRBV5-4 to TRBJ2-7; TRBD2 matches 10 bases. Per germline, CDR1 SGHNT and CDR2 YYREEE (reference sequence). The CDR3 sequence is 17 residues long. The V gene end was trimmed by 0 bases and the J gene end by 2 bases; junction bases not matched to a gene: 8. CDR3 nucleotide sequence: TGTGCCAGCAGCTTGGAGTACCGGACTAGCGGCGCCTACGAGCAGTACTTC. It specifies CASSLEYRTSGAYEQYF.